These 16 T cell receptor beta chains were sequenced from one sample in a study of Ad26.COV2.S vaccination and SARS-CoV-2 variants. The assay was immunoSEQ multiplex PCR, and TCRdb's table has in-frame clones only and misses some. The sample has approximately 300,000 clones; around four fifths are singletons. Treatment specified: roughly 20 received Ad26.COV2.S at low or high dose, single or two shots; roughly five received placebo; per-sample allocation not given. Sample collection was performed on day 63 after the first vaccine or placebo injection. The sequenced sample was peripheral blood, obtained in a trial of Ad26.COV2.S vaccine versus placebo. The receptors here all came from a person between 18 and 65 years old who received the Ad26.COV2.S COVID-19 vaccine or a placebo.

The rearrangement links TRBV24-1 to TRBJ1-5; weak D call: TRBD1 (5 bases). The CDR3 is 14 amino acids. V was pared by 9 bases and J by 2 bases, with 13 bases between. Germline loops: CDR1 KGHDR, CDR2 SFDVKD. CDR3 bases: TGTGCCACCTCGGTAGGGGCCGGCAATCAGCCCCAGCATTTT. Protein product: CATSVGAGNQPQHF.

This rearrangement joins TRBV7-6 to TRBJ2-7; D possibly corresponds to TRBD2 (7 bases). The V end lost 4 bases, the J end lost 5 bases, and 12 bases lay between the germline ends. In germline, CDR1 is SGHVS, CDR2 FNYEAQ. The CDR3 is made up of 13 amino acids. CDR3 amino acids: CASSYGGGNEQYF. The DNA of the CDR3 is TGTGCCAGCAGCTATGGCGGGGGCAACGAGCAGTACTTC. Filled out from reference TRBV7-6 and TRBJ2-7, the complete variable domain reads GAGVSQSPRYKVTKRGQDVALRCDPISGHVSLYWYRQALGQGPEFLTYFNYEAQQDKSGLPNDRFSAERPEGSISTLTIQRTEQRDSAMYRCASSYGGGNEQYFGPGTRLTVT.

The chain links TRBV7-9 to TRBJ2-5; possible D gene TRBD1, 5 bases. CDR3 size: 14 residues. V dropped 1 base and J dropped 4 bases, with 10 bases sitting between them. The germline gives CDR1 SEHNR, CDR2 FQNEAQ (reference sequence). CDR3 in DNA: TGTGCCAGCAGCTTAGGGGGCTCGGGAGAGACCCAGTACTTC. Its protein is CASSLGGSGETQYF.

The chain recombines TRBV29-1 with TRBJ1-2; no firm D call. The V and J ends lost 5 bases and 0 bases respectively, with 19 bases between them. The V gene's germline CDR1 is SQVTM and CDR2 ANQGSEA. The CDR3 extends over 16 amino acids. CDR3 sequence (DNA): TGCAGCGTTCCAATTGCGGGGAGGACTACTAACTATGGCTACACCTTC. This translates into CSVPIAGRTTNYGYTF.

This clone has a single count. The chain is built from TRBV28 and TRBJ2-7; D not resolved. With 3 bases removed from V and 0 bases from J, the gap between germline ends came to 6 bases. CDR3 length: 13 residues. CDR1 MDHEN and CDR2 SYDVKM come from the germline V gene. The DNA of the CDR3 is TGTGCCAGCAGTTTCACGGTCTCCTACGAGCAGTACTTC. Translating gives CASSFTVSYEQYF.

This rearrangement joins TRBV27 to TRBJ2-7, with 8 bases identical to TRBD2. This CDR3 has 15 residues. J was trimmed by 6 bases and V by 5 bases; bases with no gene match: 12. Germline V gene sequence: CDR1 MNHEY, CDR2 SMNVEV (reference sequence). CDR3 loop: CASSLSAGALGEQYF. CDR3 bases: TGTGCCAGCAGTCTCTCAGCGGGGGCCCTGGGCGAGCAGTACTTC.

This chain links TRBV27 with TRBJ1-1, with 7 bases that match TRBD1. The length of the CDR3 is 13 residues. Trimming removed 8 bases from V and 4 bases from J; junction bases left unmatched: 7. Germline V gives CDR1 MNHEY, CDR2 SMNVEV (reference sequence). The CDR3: CASRPTGSTEAFF. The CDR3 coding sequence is TGTGCCAGCCGACCGACAGGGAGCACTGAAGCTTTCTTT.

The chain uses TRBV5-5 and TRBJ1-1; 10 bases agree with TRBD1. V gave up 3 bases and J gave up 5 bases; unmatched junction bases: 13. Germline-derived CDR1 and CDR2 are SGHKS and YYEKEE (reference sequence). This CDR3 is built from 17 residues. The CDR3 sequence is CASSYTFRRTGGTEAFF. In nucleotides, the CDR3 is TGTGCCAGCAGCTACACTTTCAGGAGGACAGGGGGAACTGAAGCTTTCTTT.

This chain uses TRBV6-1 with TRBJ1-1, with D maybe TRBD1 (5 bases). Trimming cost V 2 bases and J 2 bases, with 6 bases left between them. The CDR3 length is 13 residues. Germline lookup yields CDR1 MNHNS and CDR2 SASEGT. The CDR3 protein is CASSETGNTEAFF. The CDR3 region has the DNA TGTGCCAGCAGTGAAACAGGTAACACTGAAGCTTTCTTT.

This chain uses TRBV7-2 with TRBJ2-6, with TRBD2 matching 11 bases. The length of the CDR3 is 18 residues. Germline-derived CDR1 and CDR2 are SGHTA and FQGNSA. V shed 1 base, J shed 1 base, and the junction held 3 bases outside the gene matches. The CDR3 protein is CASSLVASGGSGANVLTF. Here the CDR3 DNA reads TGTGCCAGCAGCTTAGTAGCTAGCGGGGGGTCTGGGGCCAACGTCCTGACTTTC.

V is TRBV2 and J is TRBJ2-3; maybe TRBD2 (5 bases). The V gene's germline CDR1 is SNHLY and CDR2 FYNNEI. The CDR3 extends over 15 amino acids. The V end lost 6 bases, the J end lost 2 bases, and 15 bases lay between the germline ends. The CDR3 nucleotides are TGTGCCAGCAGCCCAGCCGGGATTTACACAGATACGCAGTATTTT. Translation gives CASSPAGIYTDTQYF.

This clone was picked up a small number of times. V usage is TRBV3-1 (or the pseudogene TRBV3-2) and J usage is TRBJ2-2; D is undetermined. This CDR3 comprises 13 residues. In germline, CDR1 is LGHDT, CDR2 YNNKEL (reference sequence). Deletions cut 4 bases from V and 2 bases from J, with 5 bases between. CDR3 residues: CASSPANTGELFF. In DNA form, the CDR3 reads TGTGCCAGCAGCCCAGCAAACACCGGGGAGCTGTTTTTT.

The CDR3 nucleotides read TGTGCCAGCTCACCAGGGGACAGGGGTAATGAGCAGTTCTTC. This gives the protein CASSPGDRGNEQFF. The rearrangement links TRBV18 to TRBJ2-1, with 10 bases identical to TRBD1. This CDR3 is 14 amino acids long. Per the germline V gene, CDR1 is KGHSH and CDR2 is LQKENI. V trimming: 2 bases; J trimming: 7 bases; junction bases outside the gene matches: 2. The whole variable domain, remainder taken from reference TRBV18 and TRBJ2-1, is NAGVMQNPRHLVRRRGQEARLRCSPMKGHSHVYWYRQLPEEGLKFMVYLQKENIIDESGMPKERFSAEFPKEGPSILRIQQVVRGDSAAYFCASSPGDRGNEQFFGPGTRLTVL.

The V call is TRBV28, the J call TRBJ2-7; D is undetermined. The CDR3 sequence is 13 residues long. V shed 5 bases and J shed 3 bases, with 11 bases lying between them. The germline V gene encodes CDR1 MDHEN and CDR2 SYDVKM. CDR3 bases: TGTGCCAGCAGTCAGCCCATGGGCTACGAGCAGTACTTC. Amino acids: CASSQPMGYEQYF.

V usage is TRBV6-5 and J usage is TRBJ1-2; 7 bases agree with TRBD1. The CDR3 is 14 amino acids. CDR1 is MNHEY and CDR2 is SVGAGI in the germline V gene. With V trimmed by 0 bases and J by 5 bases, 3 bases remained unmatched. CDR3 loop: CASSYSTRGYGYTF. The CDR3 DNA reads TGTGCCAGCAGTTACTCGACCAGGGGGTATGGCTACACCTTC.

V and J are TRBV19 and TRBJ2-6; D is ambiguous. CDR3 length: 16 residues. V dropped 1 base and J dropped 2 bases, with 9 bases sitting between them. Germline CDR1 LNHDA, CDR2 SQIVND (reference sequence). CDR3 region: CASSIGIRAGANVLTF. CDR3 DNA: TGTGCCAGTAGTATAGGAATAAGGGCTGGGGCCAACGTCCTGACTTTC.